The 28 T cell receptor beta chains below all came from one sample that was sequenced in a study of blood T cell repertoires in COVID-19. Sequenced by immunoSEQ multiplex PCR; TCRdb stores in-frame clones only, minus some. The data hold about 130,000 clones, with about 75% observed a single time. The source material was peripheral blood. Every receptor here comes from an older man with acute or convalescent COVID-19.

The V call is TRBV12-5, the J call TRBJ2-7; D gene uncertain. Trimming stripped 8 bases from V and 6 bases from J, with 11 bases between. This CDR3 contains 11 residues. Germline CDR1 LGHNT, CDR2 FRNRAP. Here the CDR3 reads CASSKRVEQYF. In DNA form, the CDR3 reads TGTGCTAGTTCTAAGCGAGTCGAGCAGTACTTC.

The gene calls are TRBV30 and TRBJ1-6, with D possibly being TRBD1 (5 bases). The V gene lost 7 bases and the J gene lost 8 bases, with 6 bases spanning the gap. The CDR3 sequence is 10 residues long. CDR1 GTSNPN and CDR2 SVGIG come from the germline V gene (reference sequence). CDR3 protein: CALGDSPLHF. The DNA of the CDR3 is TGTGCCTTAGGGGATTCACCCCTCCACTTT.

The chain combines TRBV30 with TRBJ2-1; D may be TRBD2 (6 bases). The CDR3 spans 14 residues. Per the germline V gene, CDR1 is GTSNPN and CDR2 is SVGIG (reference sequence). The CDR3: CAGDLLSSYNEQFF. In DNA, the CDR3 is TGTGCTGGGGACTTGCTGAGCTCCTACAATGAGCAGTTCTTC.

The chain combines TRBV18 with TRBJ1-1; perhaps TRBD1 as D (6 bases). Between the trimmed V and J ends, which lost 6 bases and 0 bases, there was a span of 14 bases. This CDR3 contains 15 residues. Per the germline V gene, CDR1 is KGHSH and CDR2 is LQKENI. In DNA form, the CDR3 reads TGTGCCAGCTCCCTAACCGGACAGATGAACACTGAAGCTTTCTTT. This sequence encodes CASSLTGQMNTEAFF. Full variable domain (remainder filled in from reference TRBV18 and TRBJ1-1): NAGVMQNPRHLVRRRGQEARLRCSPMKGHSHVYWYRQLPEEGLKFMVYLQKENIIDESGMPKERFSAEFPKEGPSILRIQQVVRGDSAAYFCASSLTGQMNTEAFFGQGTRLTVV.

In this sample, this clone turned up a few times. The genes are TRBV18 and TRBJ2-1; TRBD2 matches 11 bases. V shed 8 bases, J shed 8 bases, and the junction held 8 bases outside the gene matches. Germline CDR1 KGHSH, CDR2 LQKENI. This CDR3 spans 14 amino acids. The CDR3 DNA reads TGTGCCAGCCTCATAGCGGGGGGGCCAGATGAGCAGTTCTTC. This encodes CASLIAGGPDEQFF.

CDR3 region: CASSQRGSTDTQYF. CDR3 nucleotides: TGCGCCAGCAGTCAAAGGGGGAGCACAGATACGCAGTATTTT. V gene TRBV23-1 combines with J gene TRBJ2-3; the D gene is possibly TRBD1 (6 bases). TRBV23-1 qualifies as an ORF whose function is uncertain. The V end was cut by 2 bases, the J end by 0 bases, with 6 bases between. The CDR3 covers 14 residues.

A few counts support this clone. CDR3 nucleotide sequence: TGCGCCAGCAGTCCCTTACGACAGAACACCCCCACAGATACGCAGTATTTT. It codes for CASSPLRQNTPTDTQYF. The chain recombines TRBV4-1 with TRBJ2-3; D possibly corresponds to TRBD1 (5 bases). The CDR3 is 17 amino acids. Trimming cost V 6 bases and J 2 bases, with 21 bases left between them. Looked up from germline, CDR1 is MGHRA and CDR2 is YSYEKL.

About this clone: This sample includes further DNA sequences coding for the same CDR3. The rearrangement joins TRBV2 to TRBJ2-7, with D possibly being TRBD1 (5 bases). This CDR3 has 13 amino acids. Germline V gene sequence: CDR1 SNHLY, CDR2 FYNNEI. V was pared by 6 bases and J by 0 bases, with 9 bases between. DNA of the CDR3: TGTGCCAGCAGAGCTGACAGCTCCTACGAGCAGTACTTC. As protein: CASRADSSYEQYF.

This clone appeared a single time. The chain joins TRBV3-1 (or the pseudogene TRBV3-2) to TRBJ1-1, with D perhaps matching TRBD1 (5 bases). In germline, CDR1 is LGHDT, CDR2 YNNKEL (reference sequence). Trimming took off 4 bases at V and 1 base at J, with 13 bases between the two ends. This CDR3 is 15 amino acids long. Here the CDR3 reads CASSPQGRANTEAFF. The CDR3 region has the DNA TGTGCCAGCAGCCCTCAAGGCAGGGCGAACACTGAAGCTTTCTTT.

The V gene is TRBV4-1, the J gene TRBJ2-1; TRBD1 matches at 7 bases. Germline CDR1 is MGHRA and CDR2 is YSYEKL. J gave up 4 bases and V 3 bases, and 6 bases lay outside the gene matches. The CDR3 runs 15 residues. The CDR3 here is CASSHRDSPYNEQFF. DNA of the CDR3: TGCGCCAGCAGCCACCGGGACAGCCCATACAATGAGCAGTTCTTC.

The V call is TRBV2, the J call TRBJ2-2; no reliable D call. Trimming removed 4 bases from V and 6 bases from J, with 12 bases in between. This CDR3 contains 14 residues. Germline V CDR1 and CDR2: SNHLY, FYNNEI. CDR3: CASSVTNPAGELFF. The CDR3 DNA is TGTGCCAGCAGTGTGACAAATCCTGCCGGGGAGCTGTTTTTT.

This rearrangement joins TRBV12-3 or TRBV12-4 to TRBJ1-1; D is unclear. V was clipped by 3 bases and J by 3 bases, with 8 bases between them. The CDR3 is 13 amino acids. CDR3 coding DNA: TGTGCCAGCAGTTTTTCGGGGTACACTGAAGCTTTCTTT. Amino acid sequence: CASSFSGYTEAFF.

This clone was seen a single time. The chain uses TRBV5-1 and TRBJ2-7, with D tentatively TRBD2 (5 bases). CDR3 length: 14 amino acids. V was cut by 0 bases and J by 5 bases, with 12 bases left in between. Germline CDR1 is SGHRS and CDR2 is YFSETQ. CDR3 loop: CASSLESGRDEQYF. The CDR3 coding sequence is TGCGCCAGCAGCTTGGAGTCTGGGCGGGACGAGCAGTACTTC.

The chain recombines TRBV18 with TRBJ2-1; 7 bases fit TRBD1. V lost 3 bases and J lost 4; bases outside the gene matches: 6. CDR3 length equals 15 residues. Germline V gene lookup returns CDR1 KGHSH and CDR2 LQKENI. CDR3 DNA: TGTGCCAGCTCACCGGGACAGCAGGGATACAATGAGCAGTTCTTC. Translating it yields CASSPGQQGYNEQFF.

The CDR3 sequence: CSVDSGETQYF. DNA of the CDR3: TGCAGCGTTGACAGTGGAGAGACCCAGTACTTC. The chain is built from TRBV29-1 and TRBJ2-5; D call uncertain. Germline V gene sequence: CDR1 SQVTM, CDR2 ANQGSEA. The V gene lost 3 bases and the J gene lost 4 bases, with 6 bases spanning the gap. CDR3 length: 11 residues.

The gene calls are TRBV19 and TRBJ1-1; 12 nucleotides agree with TRBD1. V lost 4 bases, J lost 5 bases, and 11 bases stayed unmatched. This CDR3 has 17 amino acids. Germline CDR1 reads LNHDA; CDR2 reads SQIVND (reference sequence). CDR3 coding DNA: TGTGCCAGTAGTACAGGGACAGGGGGCCCCTCACGTACTGAAGCTTTCTTT. It translates to CASSTGTGGPSRTEAFF.

The CDR3 coding sequence is TGTGCCAGCAGTGTACGACAGGGTTTTTACGAGCAGTACTTC. Translated: CASSVRQGFYEQYF. The genes are TRBV2 and TRBJ2-7; TRBD1 matches at 7 bases. Germline V gene data show CDR1 as SNHLY and CDR2 as FYNNEI. After removal of 4 bases from V and 4 bases from J, the junction contained 7 bases not matched to a gene. The length of the CDR3 is 14 residues.

The V call is TRBV5-1, the J call TRBJ1-2; D unclear. Germline V lookup: CDR1 SGHRS, CDR2 YFSETQ. V lost 0 bases and J 2 bases, leaving 8 bases between the germline ends. CDR3 length: 14 amino acids. The CDR3, as DNA: TGCGCCAGCAGCTTGGAACAGCCAAACTATGGCTACACCTTC. As protein: CASSLEQPNYGYTF.

The V gene is TRBV7-9, the J gene TRBJ2-5; 8 positions agree with TRBD1. Trimming took 2 bases from V and 1 from J; bases not matched to a gene: 9. Germline values: CDR1 SEHNR, CDR2 FQNEAQ (reference sequence). This CDR3 is 17 amino acids long. In DNA, the CDR3 is TGTGCCAGCAGCTTATATCTGGGGACAGGATTCCAAGAGACCCAGTACTTC. Its translation: CASSLYLGTGFQETQYF.

This sequence joins TRBV7-8 and TRBJ2-7, with D tentatively TRBD1 (5 bases). The CDR3 spans 13 residues. The germline V and J ends were trimmed by 6 bases and 2 bases, with 11 bases remaining between them. Germline values: CDR1 SGHVS, CDR2 FQNEAQ. The CDR3 region has the DNA TGTGCCAGCAGTCCAGGGAAAACCTACGAGCAGTACTTC. Amino acid sequence: CASSPGKTYEQYF.

V gene TRBV7-6 combines with J gene TRBJ2-7; maybe TRBD1 (5 bases). With 5 bases removed from V and 3 bases from J, the gap between germline ends came to 20 bases. The CDR3 is 16 amino acids. CDR1 and CDR2 from the germline V gene are SGHVS and FNYEAQ. CDR3 sequence: CASSKLTAIVVYEQYF. The CDR3 bases are TGTGCCAGCAGCAAATTGACAGCGATAGTAGTCTACGAGCAGTACTTC.

This clone was observed a few times. This chain uses TRBV5-1 with TRBJ1-1; weak D call: TRBD1 (5 bases). The V and J ends lost 3 bases and 3 bases respectively, with 6 bases between them. CDR1 SGHRS and CDR2 YFSETQ come from the germline V gene. The CDR3 is 12 residues long. The CDR3 DNA reads as TGCGCCAGCAGCTCGGGGGACACTGAAGCTTTCTTT. Its protein is CASSSGDTEAFF.

The genes are TRBV5-4 and TRBJ2-7, with a tentative D call TRBD2 (5 bases). The V gene's germline CDR1 is SGHNT and CDR2 YYREEE (reference sequence). This CDR3 region has 13 residues. V lost 0 bases and J 3 bases, leaving 7 bases between the germline ends. The CDR3 DNA reads as TGTGCCAGCAGCTTGGCCGGGGTCTACGAGCAGTACTTC. This translates into CASSLAGVYEQYF.

The rearrangement joins TRBV10-3 to TRBJ1-6, with TRBD1 as a possible D gene (6 bases). Germline values: CDR1 ENHRY, CDR2 SYGVKD. V lost 4 bases to trimming and J lost 6 bases, with 10 bases between them. CDR3 length: 14 residues. CDR3 sequence: CAISGSRGNSPLHF. CDR3 bases: TGTGCCATCAGTGGTAGCAGGGGTAATTCACCCCTCCACTTT.

This chain uses TRBV11-2 with TRBJ2-3, with 9 positions matching TRBD2. Germline V gene sequence: CDR1 SGHAT, CDR2 FQNNGV. Germline trimming cut 6 bases from V and 1 base from J; bases unmatched to any gene: 5. CDR3 size: 15 residues. The CDR3 loop reads CASSTIAGGTDTQYF. In DNA, the CDR3 is TGTGCCAGCAGTACCATAGCGGGGGGCACAGATACGCAGTATTTT.

The V gene is TRBV24-1, the J gene TRBJ2-3; a possible D gene is TRBD1 (5 bases). Per germline, CDR1 KGHDR and CDR2 SFDVKD. V was trimmed by 8 bases and J by 1 base, leaving 18 bases between them. The CDR3 extends over 16 amino acids. In DNA, the CDR3 is TGTGCCACCACCGGTCCTGAGACAGATGGCACAGATACGCAGTATTTT. Translated: CATTGPETDGTDTQYF.

The rearrangement links TRBV5-1 to TRBJ2-3, with D perhaps matching TRBD1 (6 bases). The CDR3 runs 14 residues. Germline V gives CDR1 SGHRS, CDR2 YFSETQ. V lost 10 bases to trimming and J lost 0 bases, with 15 bases between them. The CDR3 DNA reads as TGCGCCTCCAGAGCGCAGGGGAGCACAGATACGCAGTATTTT. It translates to CASRAQGSTDTQYF.

The chain employs TRBV6-5 and TRBJ1-2; D not resolved. This CDR3 spans 13 amino acids. The germline CDR1 and CDR2 sequences are MNHEY and SVGAGI. With 5 bases removed from V and 7 bases from J, the gap between germline ends came to 14 bases. In DNA form, the CDR3 reads TGTGCCAGCAGTCTAAGAGACCGGGGTGGCTACACCTTC. Its protein is CASSLRDRGGYTF.